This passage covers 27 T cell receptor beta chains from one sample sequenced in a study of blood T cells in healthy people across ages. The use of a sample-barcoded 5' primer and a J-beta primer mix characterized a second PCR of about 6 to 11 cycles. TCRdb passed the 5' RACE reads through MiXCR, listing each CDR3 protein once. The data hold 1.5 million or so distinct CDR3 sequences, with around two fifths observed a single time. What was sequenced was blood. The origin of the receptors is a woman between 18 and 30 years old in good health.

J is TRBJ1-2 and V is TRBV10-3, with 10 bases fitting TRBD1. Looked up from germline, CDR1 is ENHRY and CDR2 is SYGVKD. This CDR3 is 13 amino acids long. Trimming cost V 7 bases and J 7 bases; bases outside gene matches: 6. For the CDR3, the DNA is TGTGCCATCAATCCGGGACAGGGGCGTGGCTACACCTTC. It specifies CAINPGQGRGYTF.

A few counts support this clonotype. Here the CDR3 reads CASSLDRASGNTIYF. The CDR3 region has the DNA TGTGCCAGCAGCCTGGACAGGGCATCTGGAAACACCATATATTTT. The chain employs TRBV6-2 or TRBV6-3 and TRBJ1-3; 8 bases are a match to TRBD1. After removal of 6 bases from V and 1 base from J, the junction contained 5 bases not matched to a gene. Germline assignment: CDR1 MNHEY and CDR2 SVGEGT. This CDR3 comprises 15 residues.

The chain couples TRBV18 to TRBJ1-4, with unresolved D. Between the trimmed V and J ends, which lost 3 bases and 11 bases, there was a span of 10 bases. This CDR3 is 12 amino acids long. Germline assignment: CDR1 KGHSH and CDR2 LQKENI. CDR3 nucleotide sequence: TGTGCCAGCTCACCGGAGGAAGGGAAACTGTTTTTT. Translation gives CASSPEEGKLFF.

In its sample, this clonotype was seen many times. In nucleotides, the CDR3 is TGTGCCAGCAACGCGGGGACACCACCCGTCGGGGAGCAGTACTTC. As protein: CASNAGTPPVGEQYF. The rearrangement links TRBV27 to TRBJ2-7; D is possibly TRBD1 or TRBD2 (6 bases each). The germline gives CDR1 MNHEY, CDR2 SMNVEV (reference sequence). V was trimmed by 7 bases and J by 7 bases, leaving 23 bases between them. The length of the CDR3 is 15 residues.

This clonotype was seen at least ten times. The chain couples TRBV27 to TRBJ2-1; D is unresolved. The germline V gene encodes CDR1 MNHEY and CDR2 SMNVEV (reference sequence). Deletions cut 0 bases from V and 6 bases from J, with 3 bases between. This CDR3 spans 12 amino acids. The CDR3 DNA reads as TGTGCCAGCAGTTTATCCGGCAATGAGCAGTTCTTC. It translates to CASSLSGNEQFF.

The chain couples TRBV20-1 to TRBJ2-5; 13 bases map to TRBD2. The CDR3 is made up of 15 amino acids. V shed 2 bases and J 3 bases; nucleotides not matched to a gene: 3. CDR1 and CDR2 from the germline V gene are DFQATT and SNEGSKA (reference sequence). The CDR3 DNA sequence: TGCAGTGCTAGACGGACTAGCGGGAGTAAAGAGACCCAGTACTTC. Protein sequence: CSARRTSGSKETQYF.

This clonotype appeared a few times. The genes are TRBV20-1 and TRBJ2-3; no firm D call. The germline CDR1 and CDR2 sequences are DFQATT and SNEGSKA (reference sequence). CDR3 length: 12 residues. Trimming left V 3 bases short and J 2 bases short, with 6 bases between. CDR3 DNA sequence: TGCAGTGCTAGTATTTACACAGATACGCAGTATTTT. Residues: CSASIYTDTQYF.

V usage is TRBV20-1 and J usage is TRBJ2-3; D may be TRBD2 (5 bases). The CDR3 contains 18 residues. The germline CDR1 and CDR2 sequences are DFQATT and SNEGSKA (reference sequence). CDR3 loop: CRAELAGGQITSTDTQYF. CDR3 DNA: TGCAGAGCGGAACTGGCGGGCGGTCAAATAACTAGCACAGATACGCAGTATTTT.

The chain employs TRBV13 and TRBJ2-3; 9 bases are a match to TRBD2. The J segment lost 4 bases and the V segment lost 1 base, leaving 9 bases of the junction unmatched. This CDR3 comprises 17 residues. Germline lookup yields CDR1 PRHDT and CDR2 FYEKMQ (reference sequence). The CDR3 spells CASSLVAGGPTSDTQYF. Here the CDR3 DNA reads TGTGCCAGCAGCTTAGTGGCGGGGGGGCCAACATCAGATACGCAGTATTTT.

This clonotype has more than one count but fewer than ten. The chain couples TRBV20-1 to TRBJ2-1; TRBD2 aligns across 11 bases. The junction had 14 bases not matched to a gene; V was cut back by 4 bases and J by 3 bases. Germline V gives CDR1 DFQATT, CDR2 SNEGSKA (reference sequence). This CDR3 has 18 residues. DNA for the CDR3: TGCAGTGCTACGCCGGGACTAGCGGCGGGGGTAGACTACAATGAGCAGTTCTTC. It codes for CSATPGLAAGVDYNEQFF.

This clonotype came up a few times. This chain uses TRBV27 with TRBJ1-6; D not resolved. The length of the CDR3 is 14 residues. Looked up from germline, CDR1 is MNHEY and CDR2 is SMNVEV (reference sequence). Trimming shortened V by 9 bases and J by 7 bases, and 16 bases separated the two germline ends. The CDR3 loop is CASRLGGQNSPLHF. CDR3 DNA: TGTGCCAGTCGGCTCGGCGGCCAAAATTCACCCCTCCACTTT.

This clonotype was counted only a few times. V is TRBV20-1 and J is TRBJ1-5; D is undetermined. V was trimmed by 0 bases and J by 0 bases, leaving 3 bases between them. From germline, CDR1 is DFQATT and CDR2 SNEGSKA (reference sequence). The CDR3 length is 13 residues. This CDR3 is CSARDNSNQPQHF. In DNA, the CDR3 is TGCAGTGCTAGAGACAATAGCAATCAGCCCCAGCATTTT.

The CDR3 sequence: CSAQTNWQNSNQPQHF. The CDR3 DNA follows: TGCAGTGCCCAAACTAATTGGCAAAATAGCAATCAGCCCCAGCATTTT. V gene TRBV20-1 combines with J gene TRBJ1-5; the D is unclear. The CDR3 loop spans 16 amino acids. Germline V CDR1 and CDR2: DFQATT, SNEGSKA (reference sequence). The V gene lost 6 bases and the J gene lost 0 bases, with 18 bases spanning the gap.

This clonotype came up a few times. For the CDR3, the DNA is TGCGCCAGCAGCTTGGTTCCAACAGGTATTAGCTCTGGGGCCAACGTCCTGACTTTC. This sequence encodes CASSLVPTGISSGANVLTF. V usage is TRBV5-1 and J usage is TRBJ2-6; perhaps TRBD1 as D (5 bases). Germline assignment: CDR1 SGHRS and CDR2 YFSETQ. Trimming took off 0 bases at V and 0 bases at J, with 16 bases between the two ends. This CDR3 is 19 amino acids long.

CDR3 sequence: CASSSTGTGRDGYTF. CDR3 in DNA: TGTGCCAGCAGCTCCACCGGGACAGGACGCGATGGCTACACCTTC. V and J are TRBV7-9 and TRBJ1-2; TRBD1 aligns across 8 bases. Germline V gene data show CDR1 as SEHNR and CDR2 as FQNEAQ (reference sequence). CDR3 length equals 15 residues. Unmatched junction bases numbered 10, after V lost 4 bases and J lost 6 bases. The full variable domain, with the rest looked up from reference TRBV7-9 and TRBJ1-2, is DTGVSQNPRHKITKRGQNVTFRCDPISEHNRLYWYRQTLGQGPEFLTYFQNEAQLEKSRLLSDRFSAERPKGSFSTLEIQRTEQGDSAMYLCASSSTGTGRDGYTFGSGTRLTVV.

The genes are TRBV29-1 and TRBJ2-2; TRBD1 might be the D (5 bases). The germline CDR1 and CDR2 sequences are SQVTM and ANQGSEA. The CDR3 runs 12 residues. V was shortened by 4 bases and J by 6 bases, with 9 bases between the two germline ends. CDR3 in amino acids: CSVVDSSGELFF. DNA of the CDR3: TGCAGCGTTGTAGACAGTTCCGGGGAGCTGTTTTTT.

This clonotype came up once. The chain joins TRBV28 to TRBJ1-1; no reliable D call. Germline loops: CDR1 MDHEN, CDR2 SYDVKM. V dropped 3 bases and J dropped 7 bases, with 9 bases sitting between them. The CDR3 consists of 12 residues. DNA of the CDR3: TGTGCCAGCAGTTTCCCGATAGGTGAAGCTTTCTTT. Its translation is CASSFPIGEAFF. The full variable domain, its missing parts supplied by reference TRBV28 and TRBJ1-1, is DVKVTQSSRYLVKRTGEKVFLECVQDMDHENMFWYRQDPGLGLRLIYFSYDVKMKEKGDIPEGYSVSREKKERFSLILESASTNQTSMYLCASSFPIGEAFFGQGTRLTVV.

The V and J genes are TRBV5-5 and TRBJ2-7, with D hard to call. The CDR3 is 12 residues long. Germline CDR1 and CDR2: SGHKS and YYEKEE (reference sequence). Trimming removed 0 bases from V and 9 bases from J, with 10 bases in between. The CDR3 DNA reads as TGTGCCAGCAGCTTGGATTCGGCAGGGCAGTACTTC. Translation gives CASSLDSAGQYF. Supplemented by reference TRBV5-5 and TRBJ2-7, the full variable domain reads DAGVTQSPTHLIKTRGQQVTLRCSPISGHKSVSWYQQVLGQGPQFIFQYYEKEERGRGNFPDRFSARQFPNYSSELNVNALLLGDSALYLCASSLDSAGQYFGPGTRLTVT.

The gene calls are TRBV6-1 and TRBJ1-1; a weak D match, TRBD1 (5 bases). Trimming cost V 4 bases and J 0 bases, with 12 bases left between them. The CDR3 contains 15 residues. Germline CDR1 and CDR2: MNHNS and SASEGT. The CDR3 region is CASSARGEMNTEAFF. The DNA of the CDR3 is TGTGCCAGCAGTGCCCGGGGGGAGATGAACACTGAAGCTTTCTTT.

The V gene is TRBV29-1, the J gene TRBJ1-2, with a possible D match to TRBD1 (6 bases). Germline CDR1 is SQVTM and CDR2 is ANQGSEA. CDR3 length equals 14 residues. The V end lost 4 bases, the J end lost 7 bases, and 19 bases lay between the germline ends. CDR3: CSVASNRDTSGYTF. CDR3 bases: TGCAGCGTTGCCAGTAACCGGGACACCTCTGGCTACACCTTC.

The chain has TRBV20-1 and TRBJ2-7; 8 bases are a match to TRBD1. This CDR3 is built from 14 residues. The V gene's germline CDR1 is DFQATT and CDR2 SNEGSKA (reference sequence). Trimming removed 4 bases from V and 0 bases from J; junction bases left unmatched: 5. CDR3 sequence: CSAKRTGSSYEQYF. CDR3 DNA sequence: TGCAGTGCTAAGAGGACAGGGTCCTCCTACGAGCAGTACTTC.

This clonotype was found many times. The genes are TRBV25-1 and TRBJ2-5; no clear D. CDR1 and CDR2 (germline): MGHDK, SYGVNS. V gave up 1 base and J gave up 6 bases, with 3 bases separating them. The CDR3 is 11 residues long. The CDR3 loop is CASSESKTQYF. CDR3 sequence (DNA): TGTGCCAGCAGTGAATCCAAGACCCAGTACTTC.

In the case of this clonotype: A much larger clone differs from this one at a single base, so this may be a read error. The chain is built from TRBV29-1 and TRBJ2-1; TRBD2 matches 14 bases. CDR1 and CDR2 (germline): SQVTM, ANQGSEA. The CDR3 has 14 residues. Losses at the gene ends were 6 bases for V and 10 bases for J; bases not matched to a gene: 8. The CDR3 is CSVGTSGSSYEQFF. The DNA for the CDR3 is TGCAGCGTCGGGACTAGCGGGAGCTCCTACGAGCAGTTCTTC.

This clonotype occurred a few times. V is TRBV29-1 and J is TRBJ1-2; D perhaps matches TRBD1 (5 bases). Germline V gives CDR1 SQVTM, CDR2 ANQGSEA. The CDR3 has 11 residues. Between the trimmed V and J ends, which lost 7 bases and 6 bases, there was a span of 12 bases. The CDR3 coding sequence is TGCAGCGCCGAACCGGGGGATGGCTACACCTTC. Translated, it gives CSAEPGDGYTF.

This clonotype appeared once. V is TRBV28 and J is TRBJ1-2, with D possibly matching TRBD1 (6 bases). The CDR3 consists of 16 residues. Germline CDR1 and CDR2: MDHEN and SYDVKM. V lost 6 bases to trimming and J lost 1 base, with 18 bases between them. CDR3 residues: CASRVRGGQSNYGYTF. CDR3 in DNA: TGTGCCAGCAGGGTTCGGGGGGGCCAAAGTAACTATGGCTACACCTTC.

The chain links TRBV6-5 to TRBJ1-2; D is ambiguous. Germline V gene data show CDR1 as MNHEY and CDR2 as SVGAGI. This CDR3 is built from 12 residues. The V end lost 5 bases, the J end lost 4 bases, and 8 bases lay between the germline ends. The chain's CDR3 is CASSRSTYGYTF. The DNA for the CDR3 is TGTGCCAGCAGTAGATCAACCTATGGCTACACCTTC.

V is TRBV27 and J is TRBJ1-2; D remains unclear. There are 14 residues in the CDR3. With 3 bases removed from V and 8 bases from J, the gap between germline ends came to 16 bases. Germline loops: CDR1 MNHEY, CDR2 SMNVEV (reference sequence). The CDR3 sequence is CASSFQADVGGYTF. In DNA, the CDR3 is TGTGCCAGCAGTTTCCAAGCCGACGTCGGAGGCTACACCTTC.